These 19 T cell receptor beta chains share one sample of origin, sequenced in a study of T cell changes during pregnancy in multiple sclerosis. Here immunoSEQ multiplex PCR was the method, and the copy in TCRdb shows in-frame clones only, minus some. This sample has about 68,000 clones, with 90% found just once. This material consisted of peripheral blood, taken in the third trimester of pregnancy. The receptors here all came from a female donor with multiple sclerosis, enrolled in a pregnancy study.

The rearrangement links TRBV5-1 to TRBJ1-2; D is unclear. CDR1 is SGHRS, CDR2 YFSETQ, per germline. The CDR3 spans 17 residues. V shed 4 bases and J shed 4 bases, with 23 bases lying between them. The CDR3 here is CASSPDGGPSLIYGYTF. CDR3 nucleotides: TGCGCCAGCAGCCCGGACGGAGGGCCGAGCCTCATCTATGGCTACACCTTC.

This chain uses TRBV9 with TRBJ2-7; weak D call: TRBD2 (5 bases). The CDR3 extends over 14 amino acids. V lost 3 bases to trimming and J lost 2 bases, with 12 bases between them. From germline, CDR1 is SGDLS and CDR2 YYNGEE. The CDR3 DNA reads TGTGCCAGCAGCGAGGGCGGGCGGGCCTACGAGCAGTACTTC. Amino acids: CASSEGGRAYEQYF.

The rearrangement joins TRBV9 to TRBJ1-2; D gene uncertain. There are 18 residues in the CDR3. V was trimmed by 4 bases and J by 0 bases, leaving 22 bases between them. CDR1 is SGDLS and CDR2 is YYNGEE in the germline V gene. The CDR3 DNA is TGTGCCAGCAGCTCCCGGGTAGCTTGGCCGGCTGCTAACTATGGCTACACCTTC. Translating it yields CASSSRVAWPAANYGYTF.

The V and J genes are TRBV14 and TRBJ1-2; 7 bases agree with TRBD1. This CDR3 spans 14 amino acids. CDR1 SGHDN and CDR2 FVKESK come from the germline V gene. V lost 3 bases, J lost 5 bases, and 6 bases stayed unmatched. In DNA form, the CDR3 reads TGTGCCAGCAGCCATCGGCAGGGGGGTTATGGCTACACCTTC. This sequence encodes CASSHRQGGYGYTF.

The V call is TRBV14, the J call TRBJ1-5; D might be TRBD1 (5 bases). The germline V and J ends were trimmed by 3 bases and 4 bases, with 10 bases remaining between them. Germline V gives CDR1 SGHDN, CDR2 FVKESK. CDR3 length: 14 amino acids. This CDR3 reads CASSQGGGNQPQHF. The CDR3 DNA sequence: TGTGCCAGCAGCCAGGGGGGTGGGAATCAGCCCCAGCATTTT.

The chain employs TRBV6-5 and TRBJ1-2; D might be TRBD1 (6 bases). The germline V and J ends were trimmed by 8 bases and 8 bases, with 21 bases remaining between them. The CDR3 runs to 14 residues. Germline V CDR1 and CDR2: MNHEY, SVGAGI. The DNA for the CDR3 is TGTGCCAGCCTCCCCGGACAGCTGTACAGGGGCTACACCTTC. This codes for CASLPGQLYRGYTF.

This chain joins TRBV19 and TRBJ1-5; D is possibly TRBD1 (6 bases). Germline V gene lookup returns CDR1 LNHDA and CDR2 SQIVND (reference sequence). V was cut by 7 bases and J by 6 bases, with 19 bases left in between. The CDR3 extends over 15 amino acids. The CDR3: CASTPLQGMSQPQHF. The DNA of the CDR3 is TGTGCCAGTACCCCCTTACAGGGTATGAGTCAGCCCCAGCATTTT.

The J gene is TRBJ1-1, the V gene TRBV19; the match to TRBD1 covers 7 bases. With V trimmed by 7 bases and J by 4 bases, 3 bases remained unmatched. This CDR3 is built from 12 residues. CDR1 and CDR2 from the germline V gene are LNHDA and SQIVND (reference sequence). CDR3 residues: CASTQGGTEAFF. In nucleotides, the CDR3 is TGTGCCAGTACCCAGGGGGGCACTGAAGCTTTCTTT.

The chain has TRBV28 and TRBJ2-1; perhaps TRBD1 as D (6 bases). Trimming took 5 bases from V and 2 from J, leaving 13 bases between them. CDR3 length: 15 amino acids. Germline V gene data show CDR1 as MDHEN and CDR2 as SYDVKM. The CDR3 is CASSLGGWTYNEQFF. For the CDR3, the DNA is TGTGCCAGCAGTCTAGGGGGTTGGACCTACAATGAGCAGTTCTTC.

The chain recombines TRBV4-1 with TRBJ2-7, with 7 bases aligning to TRBD1. CDR1 and CDR2 from the germline V gene are MGHRA and YSYEKL. With 3 bases clipped from V and 5 bases from J, the junction kept 10 bases outside the gene matches. This CDR3 contains 15 residues. The DNA for the CDR3 is TGCGCCAGCAGCCAGGAGACAGGGATTTTCGACGAGCAGTACTTC. It codes for CASSQETGIFDEQYF.

This sequence joins TRBV7-9 and TRBJ2-1; D remains unclear. Per germline, CDR1 SEHNR and CDR2 FQNEAQ (reference sequence). V was cut by 5 bases and J by 0 bases, with 14 bases left in between. This CDR3 is 16 amino acids long. CDR3 DNA: TGTGCCAGCAGCCCAATCCTAGTTAACTCCTACAATGAGCAGTTCTTC. This codes for CASSPILVNSYNEQFF.

The V call is TRBV7-3, the J call TRBJ2-2; no firm D call. From germline, CDR1 is SGHTA and CDR2 FQGTGA. The CDR3 totals 15 residues. Trimming shortened V by 2 bases and J by 4 bases, and 11 bases separated the two germline ends. The CDR3 spells CASSLSDWATGELFF. DNA for the CDR3: TGTGCCAGCAGCTTATCCGATTGGGCCACCGGGGAGCTGTTTTTT.

The rearrangement uses TRBV5-6 and TRBJ2-5; no clear D gene. The CDR3 spans 15 residues. Trimming took off 0 bases at V and 4 bases at J, with 13 bases between the two ends. Germline V gene lookup returns CDR1 SGHDT and CDR2 YYEEEE. The CDR3 DNA reads TGTGCCAGCAGCTTGGCGGGTCTGATAGCAGAGACCCAGTACTTC. It codes for CASSLAGLIAETQYF.

This chain connects TRBV7-9 to TRBJ1-1; D gene uncertain. Germline lookup yields CDR1 SEHNR and CDR2 FQNEAQ (reference sequence). The length of the CDR3 is 14 residues. Trimming removed 2 bases at V and 4 bases at J, with 11 bases between. The CDR3 DNA sequence: TGTGCCAGCAGCTTAAGAGTGCCCACCACTGAAGCTTTCTTT. It encodes CASSLRVPTTEAFF.

The rearrangement links TRBV4-2 to TRBJ2-4; 9 bases match TRBD2. Germline V CDR1 and CDR2: LGHNA, YNFKEQ. The V and J ends lost 0 bases and 2 bases, in that order; junction bases with no gene match: 5. The CDR3 is 17 amino acids. CDR3 in DNA: TGTGCCAGCAGCCAAGATTCCGGACTAGCGACCAAAAACATTCAGTACTTC. Protein sequence: CASSQDSGLATKNIQYF.

The chain is built from TRBV7-8 and TRBJ2-3; TRBD1 is a possible D gene (5 bases). Germline CDR1 reads SGHVS; CDR2 reads FQNEAQ. This CDR3 comprises 16 residues. V was pared by 7 bases and J by 4 bases, with 21 bases between. The CDR3: CASTPPLRVGADTQYF. CDR3 DNA: TGTGCCAGCACCCCTCCGCTTAGGGTAGGGGCAGATACGCAGTATTTT.

The chain carries TRBV5-1 and TRBJ1-1; 11 bases fit TRBD1. Unmatched junction bases numbered 1, after V lost 2 bases and J lost 7 bases. The CDR3 runs to 13 residues. Germline CDR1 SGHRS, CDR2 YFSETQ. CDR3 in amino acids: CASSLGTGGEAFF. The CDR3 DNA reads as TGCGCCAGCAGCTTAGGGACAGGGGGTGAAGCTTTCTTT.

CDR3 in DNA: TGTGCCAGCAGTATATACGCGGGGGCAACTAATGAAAAACTGTTTTTT. This translates into CASSIYAGATNEKLFF. V and J are TRBV28 and TRBJ1-4, with D possibly TRBD1 on 5 matching bases. Germline V CDR1 and CDR2: MDHEN, SYDVKM. V lost 5 bases and J lost 0, with 13 bases in between. The CDR3 consists of 16 residues.

CDR3 in DNA: TGCGCCAGCAGCCCCGGGGCGGCGGGGCGCGATGAGCAGTTCTTC. This gives the protein CASSPGAAGRDEQFF. The chain links TRBV5-1 to TRBJ2-1; D perhaps matches TRBD2 (6 bases). The germline CDR1 and CDR2 sequences are SGHRS and YFSETQ. The CDR3 runs to 15 residues. V lost 4 bases and J lost 8, with 19 bases in between.